A single sample is the source of the 19 T cell receptor beta chains below, sequenced in a study of T cell responses to AZD1222 COVID-19 vaccine. Some clones are missing from TCRdb's copy, which holds only in-frame ones; the method was immunoSEQ multiplex PCR. The sample consists of roughly 150,000 clones, just over 90% of them appearing once. The sample here was peripheral blood, taken 28 days after the second AZD1222 dose. Receptors were obtained from an adult who received the AZD1222 COVID-19 vaccine.

This clone is a singleton in its sample. This chain joins TRBV18 and TRBJ1-1, with 7 positions matching TRBD1. The CDR3 totals 12 residues. Per the germline V gene, CDR1 is KGHSH and CDR2 is LQKENI. V lost 8 bases, J lost 1 base, and 1 base stayed unmatched. This CDR3 is CASGDRNTEAFF. CDR3 coding DNA: TGTGCCAGCGGGGACAGGAACACTGAAGCTTTCTTT.

Written as DNA, the CDR3 is TGCGCCAGCAGCACTAGCGGATTTAACAATGAGCAGTTCTTC. Its protein product is CASSTSGFNNEQFF. The chain links TRBV10-1 to TRBJ2-1; 8 bases are a match to TRBD2. Per germline, CDR1 WNHNN and CDR2 SYGVQD (reference sequence). The ends lost 6 bases at V and 5 bases at J; junction bases unmatched: 6. CDR3 length: 14 amino acids.

With respect to this clone: Germline is not matched at one junction end, which may reflect a read error. In nucleotides, the CDR3 is TGTGCCAGTAGTCTAGATGACAGGAGAGGTGAAAAACTGTTTTTT. As protein: CASSLDDRRGEKLFF. This chain links TRBV19 with TRBJ1-4; D is perhaps TRBD1 (6 bases). The CDR3 loop spans 15 amino acids. Germline V lookup: CDR1 LNHDA, CDR2 SQIVND (reference sequence).

This chain uses TRBV3-1 (or the pseudogene TRBV3-2) with TRBJ2-7; D unresolved. The CDR3 contains 15 residues. V lost 1 base, J lost 5 bases, and 15 bases lay in between. The V gene's germline CDR1 is LGHDT and CDR2 YNNKEL (reference sequence). The CDR3 DNA follows: TGTGCCAGCAGCCAAGGGGCAGCCAGCGCTGACGAGCAGTACTTC. This translates into CASSQGAASADEQYF.

This chain connects TRBV6-5 to TRBJ1-1; no firm D call. The V end was cut by 7 bases, the J end by 6 bases, with 15 bases between. Germline V CDR1 and CDR2: MNHEY, SVGAGI. This CDR3 comprises 13 residues. DNA of the CDR3: TGTGCCAGCACCCAAGGAAGTGGGCCTGAAGCTTTCTTT. Translation: CASTQGSGPEAFF.

About this clone itself: One end of the junction is discordant with germline, which a read error may explain. This chain links TRBV18 with TRBJ1-5, with 9 bases lining up with TRBD1. The CDR3 is 19 residues long. Germline assignment: CDR1 KGHSH and CDR2 LQKENI. The CDR3 DNA reads TGTGCCAGCTCATCGTCCCGGGACAGGGTTAGTTTTAGCGATCAGCCCCAGCATTTT. Protein: CASSSSRDRVSFSDQPQHF. Drawing the rest from reference TRBV18 and TRBJ1-5, the complete variable domain is NAGVMQNPRHLVRRRGQEARLRCSPMKGHSHVYWYRQLPEEGLKFMVYLQKENIIDESGMPKERFSAEFPKEGPSILRIQQVVRGDSAAYFCASSSSRDRVSFSDQPQHFGDGTRLSIL.

The V call is TRBV6-5, the J call TRBJ1-3; D call uncertain. Germline CDR1 is MNHEY and CDR2 is SVGAGI. There are 14 residues in the CDR3. The V gene lost 6 bases and the J gene lost 4 bases, with 13 bases spanning the gap. The DNA for the CDR3 is TGTGCCAGCAGCCAAAGGGTCTCCGGAAACACCATATATTTT. Translation gives CASSQRVSGNTIYF.

The chain employs TRBV4-2 and TRBJ2-7, with 8 nucleotides matching TRBD1. CDR1 is LGHNA and CDR2 is YNFKEQ in the germline V gene. After removal of 0 bases from V and 2 bases from J, the junction contained 3 bases not matched to a gene. The CDR3 consists of 15 residues. The CDR3 DNA follows: TGTGCCAGCAGCCAAGATCCGGGACAGGCCTACGAGCAGTACTTC. Translated, it gives CASSQDPGQAYEQYF.

This chain connects TRBV2 to TRBJ2-7; tentative D call: TRBD1 (6 bases). CDR1 is SNHLY, CDR2 FYNNEI, per germline. V gave up 4 bases and J gave up 4 bases, with 20 bases separating them. The CDR3 covers 16 residues. The CDR3 protein is CASSGGLQATRYEQYF. The CDR3 bases are TGTGCCAGCAGTGGGGGGCTACAGGCAACAAGATACGAGCAGTACTTC.

V usage is TRBV28 and J usage is TRBJ1-3; weak D call: TRBD1 (6 bases). CDR1 MDHEN and CDR2 SYDVKM come from the germline V gene. The CDR3 has 16 residues. Trimming shortened V by 5 bases and J by 0 bases, and 14 bases separated the two germline ends. Written as DNA, the CDR3 is TGTGCCAGCAGTCCGCCGGGGGCCCGCTCTGGAAACACCATATATTTT. This sequence encodes CASSPPGARSGNTIYF.

CDR3 protein: CASSERPGGGVDTQYF. CDR3 nucleotide sequence: TGTGCCAGCAGTGAAAGGCCAGGGGGCGGGGTGGATACGCAGTATTTT. The chain combines TRBV6-1 with TRBJ2-3; 8 bases fit TRBD1. The CDR3 totals 16 residues. V dropped 2 bases and J dropped 6; count of bases not matched to a gene: 10. In germline, CDR1 is MNHNS, CDR2 SASEGT.

The V call is TRBV5-4, the J call TRBJ2-1; possibly TRBD2 for D (5 bases). The germline CDR1 and CDR2 sequences are SGHNT and YYREEE (reference sequence). CDR3 size: 12 residues. Between the trimmed V and J ends, which lost 0 bases and 10 bases, there was a span of 8 bases. The CDR3: CASSLAQREQFF. The CDR3 nucleotides are TGTGCCAGCAGCTTGGCTCAGCGGGAGCAGTTCTTC.

This chain connects TRBV19 to TRBJ1-2; D remains unclear. The CDR3 contains 12 residues. In germline, CDR1 is LNHDA, CDR2 SQIVND (reference sequence). Between the trimmed V and J ends, which lost 8 bases and 4 bases, there was a span of 11 bases. The DNA for the CDR3 is TGTGCCAGTGGCAATGTTGGCTATGGCTACACCTTC. Amino acid sequence: CASGNVGYGYTF.

This clone came up once. The V gene is TRBV5-8, the J gene TRBJ2-3, with D uncertain. The V gene lost 4 bases and the J gene lost 6 bases, with 15 bases spanning the gap. The CDR3 has 14 residues. Germline CDR1 reads SGHTS; CDR2 reads YDEGEE. CDR3 nucleotides: TGTGCCAGCAGCCCTCCGCCACTTATGGATACGCAGTATTTT. As protein: CASSPPPLMDTQYF.

The J gene is TRBJ2-2, the V gene TRBV7-3; D gene ambiguous. The CDR3 runs to 13 residues. V dropped 4 bases and J dropped 3 bases, with 6 bases sitting between them. Germline CDR1 is SGHTA and CDR2 is FQGTGA. This CDR3 reads CASSYTDTGELFF. The CDR3 DNA sequence: TGTGCCAGCAGCTACACGGACACCGGGGAGCTGTTTTTT.

The CDR3 DNA follows: TGTGCCAGCAGTGTAGCCAGGGATGGAAACACCATATATTTT. This sequence encodes CASSVARDGNTIYF. V usage is TRBV6-1 and J usage is TRBJ1-3; maybe TRBD1 (5 bases). The V end was cut by 4 bases, the J end by 3 bases, with 10 bases between. Germline V gives CDR1 MNHNS, CDR2 SASEGT. This CDR3 region has 14 residues.

This clone was counted a few times. J is TRBJ2-7 and V is TRBV19, with 14 bases lining up with TRBD2. CDR1 LNHDA and CDR2 SQIVND come from the germline V gene (reference sequence). CDR3 length equals 14 residues. The junction had 3 bases not matched to a gene; V was cut back by 6 bases and J by 5 bases. The CDR3 sequence: CASSRTSGRHEQYF. In DNA form, the CDR3 reads TGTGCCAGTAGCCGGACTAGCGGGAGGCACGAGCAGTACTTC.

This clone was found once. The genes are TRBV4-1 and TRBJ2-7, with D possibly being TRBD2 (6 bases). The V and J ends lost 5 bases and 2 bases respectively, with 10 bases between them. In germline, CDR1 is MGHRA, CDR2 YSYEKL. CDR3 length: 13 residues. The CDR3 DNA reads TGCGCCAGCAGCATGGGCGGGACCTACGAGCAGTACTTC. Translation: CASSMGGTYEQYF.

V and J are TRBV7-3 and TRBJ2-7; TRBD2 aligns across 9 bases. CDR3 length equals 15 residues. Germline CDR1 is SGHTA and CDR2 is FQGTGA. Unmatched junction bases numbered 8, after V lost 3 bases and J lost 5 bases. The CDR3 DNA is TGTGCCAGCAGCTTGAGCGGGGGGCCCGGGGACGAGCAGTACTTC. Encoded protein: CASSLSGGPGDEQYF.